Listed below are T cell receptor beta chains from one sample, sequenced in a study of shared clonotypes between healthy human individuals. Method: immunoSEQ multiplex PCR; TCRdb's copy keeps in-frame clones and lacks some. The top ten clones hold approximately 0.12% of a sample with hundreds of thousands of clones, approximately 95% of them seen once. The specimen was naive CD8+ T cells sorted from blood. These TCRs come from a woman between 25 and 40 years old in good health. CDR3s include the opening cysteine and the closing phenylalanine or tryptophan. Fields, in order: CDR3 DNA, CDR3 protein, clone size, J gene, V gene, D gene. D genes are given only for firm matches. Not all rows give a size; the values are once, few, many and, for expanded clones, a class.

CDR3nt: TGTGCCAGCAGCTTAGCACCCTATGGCTACACCTTC; CDR3aa: CASSLAPYGYTF; abundance: .; j_gene: TRBJ1-2; v_gene: TRBV5-6; d_gene: .
CDR3nt: TGTGCCAGCAGTTACTCGGCGGGAGGCTACGAGCAGTACTTC; CDR3aa: CASSYSAGGYEQYF; abundance: .; j_gene: TRBJ2-7; v_gene: TRBV6-5; d_gene: TRBD2
CDR3nt: TGCGCCAGCAGTGAGGAAACCTACGAGCAGTACTTC; CDR3aa: CASSEETYEQYF; abundance: .; j_gene: TRBJ2-7; v_gene: TRBV10-2; d_gene: .
CDR3nt: TGTGCCAGCGGCGGAAAACCTAGCGGGAGATACCAAGAGACCCAGTACTTC; CDR3aa: CASGGKPSGRYQETQYF; abundance: .; j_gene: TRBJ2-5; v_gene: TRBV2; d_gene: TRBD2
CDR3nt: TGTGCCAGCAGCTTGGAGGTAGGACGGCGGTCCTACGAGCAGTACTTC; CDR3aa: CASSLEVGRRSYEQYF; abundance: .; j_gene: TRBJ2-7; v_gene: TRBV5-4; d_gene: .
CDR3nt: TGTGCCAGCAGCCCCCGACAGACCCAGGCGTACGAGCAGTACTTC; CDR3aa: CASSPRQTQAYEQYF; abundance: .; j_gene: TRBJ2-7; v_gene: TRBV7-2; d_gene: .
CDR3nt: TGTGCCAGTTCAGGGATGAGGAATCAGCCCCAGCATTTT; CDR3aa: CASSGMRNQPQHF; abundance: .; j_gene: TRBJ1-5; v_gene: TRBV28; d_gene: .
CDR3nt: TGTGCCAGCAGTTTACCCCCAAGCGGGAGTGGCAATGAGCAGTTCTTC; CDR3aa: CASSLPPSGSGNEQFF; abundance: .; j_gene: TRBJ2-1; v_gene: TRBV27; d_gene: TRBD2
CDR3nt: TGTGCCAGCAGCCCCCGGGACAGAGGCTACGAGCAGTACTTC; CDR3aa: CASSPRDRGYEQYF; abundance: .; j_gene: TRBJ2-7; v_gene: TRBV7-6; d_gene: TRBD1
CDR3nt: TGTGCCAGCAGACTTCTAGGTGACTACGAGCAGTACTTC; CDR3aa: CASRLLGDYEQYF; abundance: .; j_gene: TRBJ2-7; v_gene: TRBV11-1; d_gene: .
CDR3nt: TGCGCCAGCAGCCTCATGGGGTTGGACTACTCCTACAATGAGCAGTTCTTC; CDR3aa: CASSLMGLDYSYNEQFF; abundance: .; j_gene: TRBJ2-1; v_gene: TRBV5-1; d_gene: .
CDR3nt: TGTGCCAGCAGTGATTGGGTGGATAGCAATCAGCCCCAGCATTTT; CDR3aa: CASSDWVDSNQPQHF; abundance: .; j_gene: TRBJ1-5; v_gene: TRBV2; d_gene: .
CDR3nt: TGTGCCAGCAGCTTACTTAGTGAACAGGGACGCTATGGCTACACCTTC; CDR3aa: CASSLLSEQGRYGYTF; abundance: .; j_gene: TRBJ1-2; v_gene: TRBV7-9; d_gene: .
CDR3nt: TGTGCCAGCGCTCCCCCAGGCCTCCAAGAGACCCAGTACTTC; CDR3aa: CASAPPGLQETQYF; abundance: .; j_gene: TRBJ2-5; v_gene: TRBV7-8; d_gene: .
CDR3nt: TGTGCCAGCAGCTTAGATAGGGGCGGGAGTTACGAGCAGTACTTC; CDR3aa: CASSLDRGGSYEQYF; abundance: once; j_gene: TRBJ2-7; v_gene: TRBV7-6; d_gene: TRBD2
CDR3nt: TGTGCCAGCAGCTCCAACCCTGGGGCCAACGTCCTGACTTTC; CDR3aa: CASSSNPGANVLTF; abundance: .; j_gene: TRBJ2-6; v_gene: TRBV9; d_gene: .
CDR3nt: TGCAGCGTTGTCGGCCTCGACAGGACTAGCGGGGGTGGGGGCACAGATACGCAGTATTTT; CDR3aa: CSVVGLDRTSGGGGTDTQYF; abundance: .; j_gene: TRBJ2-3; v_gene: TRBV29-1; d_gene: TRBD2
CDR3nt: TGTGCCAGCAGCGTAGCACAGGGGGAGTACGAGCAGTACTTC; CDR3aa: CASSVAQGEYEQYF; abundance: once; j_gene: TRBJ2-7; v_gene: TRBV9; d_gene: TRBD1
CDR3nt: TGTGCCAGTGGTTTAACAAGGGCCAAAAACATTCAGTACTTC; CDR3aa: CASGLTRAKNIQYF; abundance: .; j_gene: TRBJ2-4; v_gene: TRBV2; d_gene: .
CDR3nt: TGTGCCACCAGCAGGCTTAGACAGGGTGCGAGCAATCAGCCCCAGCATTTT; CDR3aa: CATSRLRQGASNQPQHF; abundance: .; j_gene: TRBJ1-5; v_gene: TRBV15; d_gene: TRBD1
CDR3nt: TGCGCCAGCAGCTTGGATAGCAATCAGCCCCAGCATTTT; CDR3aa: CASSLDSNQPQHF; abundance: .; j_gene: TRBJ1-5; v_gene: TRBV5-1; d_gene: .